The 15 T cell receptor beta chains presented below share a single source sample, sequenced in a study of regulatory T cells in long-lasting Graves disease. For TCR beta, libraries came from iRepertoire HTBI primers and Arm-PCR of CDR3 regions. MiXCR, applied by TCRdb to the multiplex PCR reads, yields one record per CDR3 protein. The table includes 620,000 or so distinct CDR3 sequences, around 17% detected once. Time point noted: newly diagnosed GD, antithyroid drugs for less than 3 months. Preparation of the TCR library used RNA extracted from PBMCs. These data were likewise used in another study, on T cells in Graves' hyperthyroidism and ophthalmopathy.

Sample: peripheral blood mononuclear cells (PBMCs), taken at new diagnosis, from a patient treated with antithyroid drugs. Every receptor here comes from a woman in her twenties or thirties with Graves disease.

The sample holds many counts of this clonotype. V and J are TRBV11-2 and TRBJ1-1; the D is unclear. Germline V gene data show CDR1 as SGHAT and CDR2 as FQNNGV. The CDR3 is made up of 14 amino acids. Trimming removed 1 base from V and 11 bases from J, with 17 bases in between. This CDR3 reads CASSLAGLNLGAFF. The DNA of the CDR3 is TGTGCCAGCAGCTTAGCAGGATTAAACCTGGGTGCTTTCTTT.

The J gene is TRBJ1-5, the V gene TRBV19; 10 nucleotides match TRBD1. The CDR3 is made up of 14 amino acids. Per germline, CDR1 LNHDA and CDR2 SQIVND (reference sequence). J was trimmed by 2 bases and V by 6 bases; bases with no gene match: 1. In nucleotides, the CDR3 is TGTGCCAGTAGGACAGGGGGCCGCAATCAGCCCCAGCATTTT. Its protein is CASRTGGRNQPQHF.

This clonotype has a handful of counts. This sequence joins TRBV19 and TRBJ1-1, with D possibly TRBD1 on 5 matching bases. Per the germline V gene, CDR1 is LNHDA and CDR2 is SQIVND (reference sequence). Trimming left V 3 bases short and J 4 bases short, with 12 bases between. This CDR3 comprises 14 residues. DNA for the CDR3: TGTGCCAGTAGTATGGGACGTTGGGGCACTGAAGCTTTCTTT. As protein: CASSMGRWGTEAFF.

A note on this clonotype: A much larger clonotype is one base distant, so this may be a read error. The chain recombines TRBV27 with TRBJ1-5; tentatively, D is TRBD1 (6 bases). The CDR3 runs to 14 residues. Trimming took 3 bases from V and 7 from J, leaving 13 bases between them. Germline CDR1 MNHEY, CDR2 SMNVEV (reference sequence). CDR3: CASSLRGGRQPQHF. For the CDR3, the DNA is TGTGCCAGCAGTTTGAGGGGGGGAAGACAGCCCCAGCATTTT.

Only a few counts were recorded for this clonotype. The genes are TRBV5-1 and TRBJ1-3, with TRBD1 as a possible D gene (6 bases). CDR3 length equals 13 residues. Germline lookup yields CDR1 SGHRS and CDR2 YFSETQ. The V gene lost 0 bases and the J gene lost 8 bases, with 9 bases spanning the gap. CDR3 nucleotides: TGCGCCAGCAGCTTGGCAGGGGTTGACACCATATATTTT. Its protein is CASSLAGVDTIYF.

Remarks on this clonotype: A much bigger clone sits one base away, suggesting this may be a read error. The genes are TRBV13 and TRBJ1-2; no clear D. Germline V gene lookup returns CDR1 PRHDT and CDR2 FYEKMQ (reference sequence). The CDR3 runs to 13 residues. CDR3 in amino acids: CAGSLSLGHGYTF. CDR3 nucleotide sequence: TGTGCCGGCAGCCTGTCGTTGGGTCATGGCTACACCTTC.

This clonotype showed up just a few times. The rearrangement uses TRBV20-1 and TRBJ2-7; D is unclear. Germline CDR1 reads DFQATT; CDR2 reads SNEGSKA (reference sequence). V was cut by 1 base and J by 3 bases, with 13 bases left in between. The CDR3 is 14 residues long. For the CDR3, the DNA is TGCAGTGCTAGAGTAGAGTTAGTTGGCTACGAGCAGTACTTC. Its protein product is CSARVELVGYEQYF.

As concerns this clonotype: A single base separates this from a much larger clone, so it may be a read error. V is TRBV6-1 and J is TRBJ1-2; tentatively, D is TRBD1 (5 bases). Germline V lookup: CDR1 MNHNS, CDR2 SASEGT. The CDR3 length is 12 residues. The DNA for the CDR3 is TGTGCCAGCCGGAAGGGGAACTATGGCAACACCTTC. Encoded protein: CASRKGNYGNTF.

This clonotype showed up many times. This chain uses TRBV5-5 with TRBJ2-7; D is possibly TRBD2 (6 bases). From germline, CDR1 is SGHKS and CDR2 YYEKEE (reference sequence). V was cut by 5 bases and J by 3 bases, with 24 bases left in between. The CDR3 spans 17 residues. CDR3 loop: CASRRDSGYRDLYEQYF. The CDR3 region has the DNA TGTGCCAGCAGAAGGGACTCCGGCTACAGAGATCTCTACGAGCAGTACTTC.

J is TRBJ1-5 and V is TRBV19; D unclear. The CDR3 contains 15 residues. V lost 2 bases and J 7 bases, leaving 15 bases between the germline ends. Germline values: CDR1 LNHDA, CDR2 SQIVND (reference sequence). In DNA form, the CDR3 reads TGTGCCAGTAGTATACTTTTCGGGATCCCCCAGCCCCAGCATTTT. Translation: CASSILFGIPQPQHF.

Ten or more counts support this clonotype. V gene TRBV6-1 combines with J gene TRBJ2-7; 8 nucleotides agree with TRBD1. V was clipped by 1 base and J by 1 base; unmatched bases: 3. CDR3 length equals 15 residues. Germline CDR1 is MNHNS and CDR2 is SASEGT. The CDR3 DNA is TGTGCCAGCAGTGAAGGGACAGGGCTTTCCTACGAGCAGTACTTC. It yields the protein CASSEGTGLSYEQYF.

This clonotype occurred a few times. This chain connects TRBV20-1 to TRBJ1-2; 10 nucleotides agree with TRBD1. This CDR3 has 15 amino acids. The J segment lost 4 bases and the V segment lost 1 base, leaving 6 bases of the junction unmatched. Germline V gene lookup returns CDR1 DFQATT and CDR2 SNEGSKA (reference sequence). The CDR3, as DNA: TGCAGTGCTAGAGCGGGACAGGGGTTGAGCTATGGCTACACCTTC. Translation gives CSARAGQGLSYGYTF.

This chain joins TRBV10-3 and TRBJ1-1, with D unclear. This CDR3 is built from 11 residues. Germline lookup yields CDR1 ENHRY and CDR2 SYGVKD. Trimming pared 0 bases from V and 8 bases from J, leaving 4 bases between. Here the CDR3 reads CAISESKEAFF. The CDR3 DNA follows: TGTGCCATCAGTGAGTCGAAGGAAGCTTTCTTT.

The chain recombines TRBV5-8 with TRBJ1-3, with no clear D. The CDR3 runs to 14 residues. Trimming shortened V by 0 bases and J by 0 bases, and 4 bases separated the two germline ends. Germline loops: CDR1 SGHTS, CDR2 YDEGEE. CDR3 sequence reads: CASSLENSGNTIYF. The CDR3 DNA is TGTGCCAGCAGCTTGGAGAACTCTGGAAACACCATATATTTT.

This clonotype was picked up many times. The CDR3 loop reads CSGWGVSTEAFF. The CDR3 region has the DNA TGCAGTGGCTGGGGGGTGAGCACTGAAGCTTTCTTT. The V call is TRBV20-1, the J call TRBJ1-1; tentative D call: TRBD1 (5 bases). The germline V and J ends were trimmed by 7 bases and 4 bases, with 13 bases remaining between them. The CDR3 has 12 amino acids. In germline, CDR1 is DFQATT, CDR2 SNEGSKA (reference sequence).